Each of the 28 T cell receptor beta chains below was sequenced from the same sample in a study of shared clonotypes between healthy human individuals (dated by TCRdb to between 2020 and 2021). CD8 naive samples consisted of CD45RO-negative cells that were positively selected for CCR7, yielding a CD45RA+CCR7+ population without TemRA cells. Preparation of the library involved the immunoSEQ multiplex PCR assay. TCRdb's version of the immuneACCESS table is confined to in-frame rearrangements and falls short of the full clone set. An unresolved V gene accounts for under half of the shortfall where checked; the remainder is of unknown origin. The sample table shows some 630,000 clones, and around 96% are seen once. Of the sample, less than 0.13% falls within the top ten clones. The sequenced sample was naive CD8+ T cells sorted from blood. Reading the label with the study, this specimen's cell subset or site is: CD45RA+CCR7+. All receptors derive from a woman aged 30 to 39 in good health.

As DNA, the CDR3 is TGTGCCAGCAGTTCGGGACTAGCTACCTACGAGCAGTACTTC. This translates into CASSSGLATYEQYF. The gene calls are TRBV27 and TRBJ2-7; 9 bases fit TRBD2. Germline V gene lookup returns CDR1 MNHEY and CDR2 SMNVEV (reference sequence). V dropped 4 bases and J dropped 2; count of bases not matched to a gene: 3. The CDR3 runs 14 residues.

The CDR3 DNA sequence: TGTGCCAGCAGCTTCGGGATTGGGGGCCGGGGTGAAGCTTTCTTT. This translates into CASSFGIGGRGEAFF. J is TRBJ1-1 and V is TRBV5-6, with a weak D call TRBD1 (6 bases). CDR3 length equals 15 residues. Germline values: CDR1 SGHDT, CDR2 YYEEEE. Trimming left V 2 bases short and J 7 bases short, with 18 bases between.

Regarding this clone: The sample has other DNA sequences that encode this CDR3 too. The chain carries TRBV29-1 and TRBJ1-1, with 7 positions matching TRBD1. Trimming removed 6 bases from V and 3 bases from J; junction bases left unmatched: 1. This CDR3 comprises 11 residues. The germline CDR1 and CDR2 sequences are SQVTM and ANQGSEA. CDR3 sequence (DNA): TGCAGCGTCGACAGGGACACTGAAGCTTTCTTT. Residues: CSVDRDTEAFF.

This chain joins TRBV28 and TRBJ1-2; tentative D call: TRBD1 (5 bases). There are 16 residues in the CDR3. V was pared by 4 bases and J by 3 bases, with 18 bases between. Germline V lookup: CDR1 MDHEN, CDR2 SYDVKM. CDR3 in DNA: TGTGCCAGCAGTTATACCGGGACCCAAGATCACTATGGCTACACCTTC. The encoded protein is CASSYTGTQDHYGYTF.

The gene calls are TRBV5-6 and TRBJ2-7, with 10 bases identical to TRBD1. Germline V gives CDR1 SGHDT, CDR2 YYEEEE. The CDR3 consists of 16 residues. V trimming: 3 bases; J trimming: 9 bases; junction bases outside the gene matches: 15. The DNA for the CDR3 is TGTGCCAGCAGCTCTGCGGGACAGGGGCTCCCGTGGGGGCAGTACTTC. Its translation is CASSSAGQGLPWGQYF. Looking up the rest from reference TRBV5-6 and TRBJ2-7 gives the full variable domain: DAGVTQSPTHLIKTRGQQVTLRCSPKSGHDTVSWYQQALGQGPQFIFQYYEEEERQRGNFPDRFSGHQFPNYSSELNVNALLLGDSALYLCASSSAGQGLPWGQYFGPGTRLTVT.

The gene calls are TRBV4-1 and TRBJ2-2, with D possibly being TRBD1 (6 bases). CDR1 MGHRA and CDR2 YSYEKL come from the germline V gene. This CDR3 is 16 amino acids long. Trimming removed 5 bases from V and 1 base from J, with 14 bases in between. For the CDR3, the DNA is TGCGCCAGCAGCTCCCGACAGGCTTTGAACACCGGGGAGCTGTTTTTT. It codes for CASSSRQALNTGELFF.

The rearrangement links TRBV27 to TRBJ2-7; D is undetermined. This CDR3 is 13 amino acids long. The V end lost 5 bases, the J end lost 4 bases, and 12 bases lay between the germline ends. The germline gives CDR1 MNHEY, CDR2 SMNVEV (reference sequence). CDR3 in amino acids: CASSPSAAYEQYF. The CDR3 DNA is TGTGCCAGCAGTCCCTCAGCAGCTTACGAGCAGTACTTC.

The chain has TRBV5-6 and TRBJ1-5, with unresolved D. V lost 0 bases to trimming and J lost 6 bases, with 7 bases between them. Germline V gene sequence: CDR1 SGHDT, CDR2 YYEEEE. The CDR3 extends over 13 amino acids. CDR3 amino acids: CASSLGGSQPQHF. The DNA of the CDR3 is TGTGCCAGCAGCTTGGGCGGCAGTCAGCCCCAGCATTTT.

Concerning this clone: Other nucleotide sequences in the sample specify the same CDR3. The chain couples TRBV27 to TRBJ2-3; D gene ambiguous. This CDR3 has 12 amino acids. Between the trimmed V and J ends, which lost 4 bases and 2 bases, there was a span of 4 bases. Germline V gene sequence: CDR1 MNHEY, CDR2 SMNVEV (reference sequence). CDR3 nucleotide sequence: TGTGCCAGCAGTTCGTACACAGATACGCAGTATTTT. Protein product: CASSSYTDTQYF.

V and J are TRBV19 and TRBJ1-1; TRBD1 is a possible D gene (5 bases). V dropped 3 bases and J dropped 1 base, with 15 bases sitting between them. The CDR3 extends over 16 amino acids. Germline V gives CDR1 LNHDA, CDR2 SQIVND (reference sequence). Here the CDR3 DNA reads TGTGCCAGTAGTATCTACCAGGAGGGACCGAACACTGAAGCTTTCTTT. It specifies CASSIYQEGPNTEAFF.

The chain recombines TRBV4-1 with TRBJ2-5, with TRBD2 matching 10 bases. V dropped 5 bases and J dropped 2; count of bases not matched to a gene: 8. Germline values: CDR1 MGHRA, CDR2 YSYEKL. This CDR3 is built from 16 residues. CDR3 in amino acids: CASSTRLAGYQETQYF. The CDR3, as DNA: TGCGCCAGCAGCACCCGACTAGCGGGCTATCAAGAGACCCAGTACTTC.

The chain carries TRBV4-1 and TRBJ2-7, with D maybe TRBD2 (7 bases). V lost 4 bases to trimming and J lost 1 base, with 17 bases between them. The V gene's germline CDR1 is MGHRA and CDR2 YSYEKL. This CDR3 is built from 16 residues. CDR3 amino acids: CASSPFGGPSSYEQYF. For the CDR3, the DNA is TGCGCCAGCAGCCCCTTCGGGGGGCCTTCTTCCTACGAGCAGTACTTC.

J is TRBJ2-2 and V is TRBV6-5, with D tentatively TRBD2 (6 bases). The CDR3 runs to 15 residues. Trimming removed 4 bases from V and 1 base from J, with 10 bases in between. Germline CDR1 and CDR2: MNHEY and SVGAGI. This chain's CDR3 is CASSSWGGNTGELFF. The CDR3 DNA sequence: TGTGCCAGCAGTTCCTGGGGAGGGAACACCGGGGAGCTGTTTTTT.

V usage is TRBV4-1 and J usage is TRBJ1-5, with D unresolved. Germline CDR1 reads MGHRA; CDR2 reads YSYEKL. Trimming left V 5 bases short and J 1 base short, with 9 bases between. The CDR3 runs to 14 residues. The CDR3 DNA is TGCGCCAGCAGCAATCGGGTCAGCAATCAGCCCCAGCATTTT. Translation gives CASSNRVSNQPQHF.

A word on this clone: Other DNA sequences in this sample translate to the same CDR3. The rearrangement uses TRBV7-9 and TRBJ1-1; D is uncertain. The germline V gene encodes CDR1 SEHNR and CDR2 FQNEAQ (reference sequence). Between the trimmed V and J ends, which lost 0 bases and 8 bases, there was a span of 1 base. The CDR3 runs 10 residues. CDR3 sequence: CASSLAEAFF. CDR3 nucleotide sequence: TGTGCCAGCAGCTTAGCAGAAGCTTTCTTT.

The genes are TRBV27 and TRBJ2-7; the D call may be TRBD1 or TRBD2 (6 bases each). Trimming stripped 3 bases from V and 6 bases from J, with 15 bases between. The germline gives CDR1 MNHEY, CDR2 SMNVEV (reference sequence). The CDR3 covers 14 residues. The CDR3 here is CASSFPFPGAEQYF. The CDR3 DNA follows: TGTGCCAGCAGTTTCCCTTTTCCGGGGGCCGAGCAGTACTTC.

The chain combines TRBV29-1 with TRBJ2-7; 7 bases agree with TRBD1. Looked up from germline, CDR1 is SQVTM and CDR2 is ANQGSEA. This CDR3 is 12 amino acids long. The junction had 3 bases not matched to a gene; V was cut back by 4 bases and J by 3 bases. The CDR3 loop reads CSVAWDSYEQYF. The CDR3 DNA sequence: TGCAGCGTTGCCTGGGACAGCTACGAGCAGTACTTC.

This chain connects TRBV7-8 to TRBJ2-6; D call uncertain. The CDR3 extends over 16 amino acids. Trimming took 2 bases from V and 2 from J, leaving 10 bases between them. Germline V CDR1 and CDR2: SGHVS, FQNEAQ. CDR3 protein: CASSLNPRAGANVLTF. The CDR3 DNA is TGTGCCAGCAGCTTAAACCCCCGGGCTGGGGCCAACGTCCTGACTTTC.

The chain has TRBV27 and TRBJ2-7; D is possibly TRBD2 (5 bases). Trimming removed 2 bases at V and 3 bases at J, with 17 bases between. The CDR3 covers 16 residues. Germline lookup yields CDR1 MNHEY and CDR2 SMNVEV (reference sequence). CDR3 in DNA: TGTGCCAGCAGTTTAAAGCAGATAGGACTCAACTACGAGCAGTACTTC. Translated, it gives CASSLKQIGLNYEQYF.

V is TRBV25-1 and J is TRBJ1-1; D may be TRBD1 (5 bases). The CDR3 consists of 17 residues. Trimming took off 1 base at V and 7 bases at J, with 22 bases between the two ends. The germline gives CDR1 MGHDK, CDR2 SYGVNS. CDR3 nucleotide sequence: TGTGCCAGCAGTGAATTATTTTCGCAACCAGGGCCACTTGAAGCTTTCTTT. Amino acids: CASSELFSQPGPLEAFF.

This chain links TRBV19 with TRBJ2-7; D unclear. This CDR3 comprises 11 residues. V lost 9 bases to trimming and J lost 4 bases, with 10 bases between them. Germline V gene sequence: CDR1 LNHDA, CDR2 SQIVND (reference sequence). For the CDR3, the DNA is TGTGCCAGCGCCCCAGAGTACGAGCAGTACTTC. Translated: CASAPEYEQYF.

This clone was seen only once. The V gene is TRBV27, the J gene TRBJ2-2, with a weak D call TRBD2 (7 bases). CDR1 and CDR2 (germline): MNHEY, SMNVEV (reference sequence). Deletions cut 7 bases from V and 4 bases from J, with 19 bases between. The CDR3 totals 16 residues. In DNA form, the CDR3 reads TGTGCCAGCACCCTCCTGGGGGCGGGGGTCACCGGGGAGCTGTTTTTT. Its protein is CASTLLGAGVTGELFF.

The chain links TRBV13 to TRBJ1-5; D ambiguous. Germline V gene sequence: CDR1 PRHDT, CDR2 FYEKMQ (reference sequence). This CDR3 comprises 15 residues. The V and J ends lost 0 bases and 4 bases respectively, with 10 bases between them. The CDR3 protein is CASSLGSNVNQPQHF. CDR3 DNA: TGTGCCAGCAGCTTAGGCAGTAACGTTAATCAGCCCCAGCATTTT.

The chain combines TRBV4-1 with TRBJ1-2; D ambiguous. The CDR3 sequence is 13 residues long. Trimming took off 5 bases at V and 4 bases at J, with 11 bases between the two ends. The germline V gene encodes CDR1 MGHRA and CDR2 YSYEKL. CDR3 sequence: CASSVSDGYGYTF. DNA for the CDR3: TGCGCCAGCAGCGTCAGTGACGGCTATGGCTACACCTTC.

This chain connects TRBV6-1 to TRBJ2-7; 8 bases map to TRBD1. Germline-derived CDR1 and CDR2 are MNHNS and SASEGT. CDR3 size: 14 residues. Germline trimming cut 8 bases from V and 3 bases from J; bases unmatched to any gene: 9. The chain's CDR3 is CASSSGTGFYEQYF. The CDR3 DNA follows: TGTGCCAGCTCCTCCGGGACAGGTTTCTACGAGCAGTACTTC.

This rearrangement joins TRBV4-1 to TRBJ2-1; a possible D gene is TRBD1 (5 bases). Trimming took 1 base from V and 7 from J, leaving 11 bases between them. Germline CDR1 and CDR2: MGHRA and YSYEKL. The CDR3 consists of 14 residues. CDR3 amino acids: CASSQVGRPNEQFF. The CDR3 coding sequence is TGCGCCAGCAGCCAAGTGGGGCGGCCTAATGAGCAGTTCTTC.

In this sample, this clone turned up once. This chain connects TRBV7-3 to TRBJ2-7, with D maybe TRBD2 (6 bases). Germline V CDR1 and CDR2: SGHTA, FQGTGA. The CDR3 contains 18 residues. V lost 0 bases to trimming and J lost 2 bases, with 20 bases between them. The CDR3 nucleotides are TGTGCCAGCAGCTTAACGTTAGGAGTCCGGGACTTGACCTACGAGCAGTACTTC. It codes for CASSLTLGVRDLTYEQYF.

Notes on this clone: The same CDR3 also results from other DNA sequences found in this sample. This rearrangement joins TRBV28 to TRBJ2-7; the match to TRBD2 covers 7 bases. CDR1 is MDHEN and CDR2 is SYDVKM in the germline V gene. This CDR3 comprises 13 residues. V lost 5 bases and J lost 2; bases outside the gene matches: 3. CDR3 DNA sequence: TGTGCCAGCAGTCTCGCGGGGGCCTACGAGCAGTACTTC. Amino acids: CASSLAGAYEQYF.